The rows below give T cell receptor beta chains drawn from one sample of a study of T cells after yellow fever vaccination. Each CDR3 protein gets one entry after TCRdb re-called the 5' RACE reads with MiXCR. Of about 340,000 distinct CDR3 sequences in the sample, approximately 12% were seen once. The sample was CD4+ T cells sorted from PBMCs, taken 15 days after the yellow fever booster vaccination. The receptors here all came from a man younger than 30 who received the YFV17D yellow fever vaccine. The CDR3 runs from the conserved cysteine through the conserved F or W. A D gene is named only where the DNA matches it firmly. Only some rows state a clone size, as once, few, many or a class for expanded clones.

14 | TRBJ2-3 | TRBV28 | NA | few | CASSRLGDTDTQYF | TGTGCCAGCAGCCGTTTAGGAGACACAGATACGCAGTATTTT
15 | TRBJ2-5 | TRBV7-2 | TRBD2 | few | CASSLTAGGGETQYF | TGTGCCAGCAGCTTGACGGCGGGGGGAGGGGAGACCCAGTACTTC
13 | TRBJ2-5 | TRBV5-1 | NA | many | CASSLAAEETQYF | TGCGCCAGCAGCTTGGCCGCGGAAGAGACCCAGTACTTC
14 | TRBJ1-5 | TRBV19 | TRBD1 | NA | CASSTVTGRQPQHF | TGTGCCAGTAGTACCGTGACAGGGAGGCAGCCCCAGCATTTT
16 | TRBJ1-1 | TRBV11-2 | NA | many | CASSLDTQGLNTEAFF | TGTGCCAGCAGCTTAGACACTCAGGGACTGAACACTGAAGCTTTCTTT
15 | TRBJ1-6 | TRBV7-2 | TRBD1 | NA | CASSLVDRGGSPLHF | TGTGCCAGCAGCTTAGTAGACAGGGGGGGTTCACCCCTCCACTTT
15 | TRBJ2-7 | TRBV20-1 | TRBD1 | once | CSANRPGQGSYEQYF | TGCAGTGCTAACCGGCCGGGACAGGGGTCCTACGAGCAGTACTTC
15 | TRBJ2-2 | TRBV5-1 | NA | many | CASSLAETNTGELFF | TGCGCCAGCAGCTTGGCCGAGACAAACACCGGGGAGCTGTTTTTT
15 | TRBJ1-4 | TRBV7-9 | NA | few | CASSFGGNPSEKLFF | TGTGCCAGCAGCTTCGGCGGGAACCCGAGTGAAAAACTGTTTTTT
14 | TRBJ2-1 | TRBV2 | TRBD2 | few | CASSSLAGPSEQFF | TGTGCCAGCAGTTCACTAGCGGGGCCTAGTGAGCAGTTCTTC
15 | TRBJ2-5 | TRBV3-1 | TRBD2 | NA | CASSPGTSEQETQYF | TGTGCCAGCAGCCCAGGGACTAGCGAACAAGAGACCCAGTACTTC
13 | TRBJ2-2 | TRBV6-4 | NA | few | CASSDVRSGELFF | TGTGCCAGCAGTGACGTGAGGTCCGGGGAGCTGTTTTTT
14 | TRBJ1-1 | TRBV12-3/TRBV12-4 | TRBD1 | few | CASSPTGRNTEAFF | TGTGCCAGCAGTCCGACAGGGAGAAACACTGAAGCTTTCTTT
16 | TRBJ2-3 | TRBV10-1 | TRBD2 | NA | CASSRQPGLLTDTQYF | TGCGCCAGCAGTAGACAACCGGGACTATTGACGGATACGCAGTATTTT